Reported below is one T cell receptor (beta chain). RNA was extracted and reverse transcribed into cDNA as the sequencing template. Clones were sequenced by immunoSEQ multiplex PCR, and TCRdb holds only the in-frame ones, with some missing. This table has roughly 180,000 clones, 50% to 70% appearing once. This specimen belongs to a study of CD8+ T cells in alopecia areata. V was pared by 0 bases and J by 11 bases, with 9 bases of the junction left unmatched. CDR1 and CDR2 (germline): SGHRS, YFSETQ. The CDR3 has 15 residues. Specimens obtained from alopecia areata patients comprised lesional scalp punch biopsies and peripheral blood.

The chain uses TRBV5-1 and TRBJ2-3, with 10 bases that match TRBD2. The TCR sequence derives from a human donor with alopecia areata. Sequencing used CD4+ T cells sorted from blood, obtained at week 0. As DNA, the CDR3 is TGCGCCAGCAGCTTGGGGTCTCTAGCGGGGGAAGAGCAGTATTTT. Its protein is CASSLGSLAGEEQYF.